One sample yielded the 9 T cell receptor beta chains listed below, sequenced in a study of T cell clonality in common variable immunodeficiency. The study's findings and limits: Reportedly, TCR beta sequences from common variable immunodeficiency showed fewer deletions and N-nucleotide insertions.

These receptors are not linked to any known antigen. TCRdb's copy holds only in-frame clones and misses some; the assay was immunoSEQ multiplex PCR. The counts give under 35,000 clones, none of them seen only once; more than 4.5% is held by the top ten. Sequenced input: peripheral blood mononuclear cells. The receptors come from a human donor with common variable immunodeficiency.

This clone was picked up a small number of times. The read falls 3 residues short of the CDR3 end, and the missing part is taken from the germline J gene. The V call is TRBV5-6, the J call TRBJ2-7; D gene ambiguous. The CDR3 is 14 amino acids. Germline CDR1 is SGHDT and CDR2 is YYEEEE. Between the trimmed V and J ends, which lost 4 bases and 0 bases, there was a span of 11 bases. The CDR3 is CASSPARFSYEQYF. Partial CDR3 DNA: TGTGCCAGCAGCCCTGCGCGGTTCTCCTACGAG.

This clone was picked up a small number of times. The read terminates 3 residues before the CDR3 end, so the remaining end is supplied by the germline J gene. The rearrangement links TRBV7-9 to TRBJ1-2; a weak D match, TRBD1 (5 bases). The CDR3 is made up of 15 amino acids. Per the germline V gene, CDR1 is SEHNR and CDR2 is FQNEAQ (reference sequence). The germline V and J ends were trimmed by 0 bases and 1 base, with 9 bases remaining between them. The covered CDR3 bases are TGTGCCAGCAGCTTAGCGACAGCGTTTAACTATGGC. Amino acid sequence: CASSLATAFNYG. The whole CDR3 protein reads CASSLATAFNYGYTF.

On this clone: The read terminates 3 residues ahead of where the CDR3 ends, so the germline J gene completes it. V and J are TRBV30 and TRBJ1-6; TRBD1 matches at 7 bases. The CDR3 sequence is 18 residues long. The junction had 11 bases not matched to a gene; V was cut back by 3 bases and J by 0 bases. Per the germline V gene, CDR1 is GTSNPN and CDR2 is SVGIG (reference sequence). The covered CDR3 bases are TGTGCCTGGAGCTCGGGACAGTTACAGGGCTCCTATAATTCACCC. Translated, it gives CAWSSGQLQGSYNSP. In full, the CDR3 is CAWSSGQLQGSYNSPLHF.

Notes on this clone: The read comes to an end 3 residues before the CDR3 does, leaving the germline J gene to fill in the end. The chain combines TRBV11-3 with TRBJ2-2; tentative D call: TRBD1 (6 bases). The length of the CDR3 is 13 residues. Germline V gene lookup returns CDR1 SGHNT and CDR2 YENEEA. V lost 6 bases and J lost 1, with 6 bases in between. The sequenced CDR3 bases are TGTGCCAGCAGGGACAGGAACACCGGGGAG. Translated, it gives CASRDRNTGE. The entire CDR3 is CASRDRNTGELFF.

This clone was counted at least ten times. The sequenced fragment ends 3 residues before the CDR3 boundary, so the rest is inferred from the germline J gene. This chain joins TRBV10-3 and TRBJ1-5; 7 bases map to TRBD1. CDR3 length equals 13 residues. Per germline, CDR1 ENHRY and CDR2 SYGVKD. Unmatched junction bases numbered 3, after V lost 5 bases and J lost 5 bases. Incomplete CDR3 DNA: TGTGCCATCAGTCCAGGGGGGCATCAGCCC. Encoded protein: CAISPGGHQP. The full CDR3 is CAISPGGHQPQHF.

For this clone: The CDR3 is cut off 3 residues early in the read; its end comes from the germline J gene. The chain has TRBV20-1 and TRBJ2-1; possible D gene TRBD1, 5 bases. Germline loops: CDR1 DFQATT, CDR2 SNEGSKA (reference sequence). V lost 2 bases to trimming and J lost 3 bases, with 8 bases between them. The CDR3 length is 13 residues. CDR3 DNA, as far as it was read: TGCAGTGCTAGACGGACAAACTACAATGAG. Its translation: CSARRTNYNE. The full CDR3 reads CSARRTNYNEQFF.

This clone was recorded many times. Read coverage stops 3 residues before the CDR3 terminus; the germline J gene supplies the remainder. V is TRBV7-3 and J is TRBJ1-2; perhaps TRBD1 as D (6 bases). Germline-derived CDR1 and CDR2 are SGHTA and FQGTGA. V was shortened by 6 bases and J by 3 bases, with 17 bases between the two germline ends. CDR3 length: 15 residues. The sequenced CDR3 bases are TGTGCCAGCAGTCGAGACGGCAGGGGACACTATGGC. This codes for CASSRDGRGHYG. The whole CDR3 protein is CASSRDGRGHYGYTF.

In its sample, this clone was seen many times. The read comes to an end 3 residues before the CDR3 does, leaving the germline J gene to fill in the end. V is TRBV7-9 and J is TRBJ2-5, with D possibly matching TRBD1 (5 bases). V was clipped by 1 base and J by 7 bases, with 10 bases between them. The CDR3 totals 13 residues. CDR1 is SEHNR and CDR2 is FQNEAQ in the germline V gene (reference sequence). CDR3 sequence reads: CASSLGSQGTQYF. The sequenced CDR3 bases are TGTGCCAGCAGCTTAGGGTCGCAGGGGACC.

This clone has a handful of counts. CDR3 protein: CASSPLAGAILSTDTQYF. The DNA read from the CDR3 is TGTGCCAGCTCACCATTGGCGGGGGCCATACTATCCACAGATACG. This sequence joins TRBV18 and TRBJ2-3, with D maybe TRBD2 (7 bases). The read ends 3 residues shy of where the CDR3 ends; the end is completed using the germline J gene. The CDR3 length is 18 residues. Trimming left V 2 bases short and J 2 bases short, with 20 bases between. Germline values: CDR1 KGHSH, CDR2 LQKENI.